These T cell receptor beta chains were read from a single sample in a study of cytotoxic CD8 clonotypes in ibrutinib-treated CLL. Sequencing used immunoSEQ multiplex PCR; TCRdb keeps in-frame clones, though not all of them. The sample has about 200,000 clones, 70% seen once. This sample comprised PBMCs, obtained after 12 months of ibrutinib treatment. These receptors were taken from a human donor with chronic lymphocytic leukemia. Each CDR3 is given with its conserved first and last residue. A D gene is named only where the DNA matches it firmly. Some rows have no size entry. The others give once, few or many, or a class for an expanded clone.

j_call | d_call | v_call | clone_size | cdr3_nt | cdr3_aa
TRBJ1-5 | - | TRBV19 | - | TGTGCCAGTACCTCGACAGGAAGGGGCAATCAGCCCCAGCATTTT | CASTSTGRGNQPQHF
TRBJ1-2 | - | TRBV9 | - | TGTGCCAGCAGCGTAGGAGATGGCAGCAACTATGGCTACACCTTC | CASSVGDGSNYGYTF
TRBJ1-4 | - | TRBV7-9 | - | TGTGCCAGCATAAATCGGGGTGGCAATGAAAAACTGTTTTTT | CASINRGGNEKLFF
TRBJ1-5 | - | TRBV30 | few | TGTGCCTGGAGTTACAGGGACAATCAGCCCCAGCATTTT | CAWSYRDNQPQHF
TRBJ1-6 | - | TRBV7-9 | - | TGTGCCAGCAGCTTCGGGGGATCCGACTATAATTCACCCCTCCACTTT | CASSFGGSDYNSPLHF
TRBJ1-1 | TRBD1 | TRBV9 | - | TGTGCCAGCAGCGTAGCCCAGGGGGCGCGATCTGAAGCTTTCTTT | CASSVAQGARSEAFF
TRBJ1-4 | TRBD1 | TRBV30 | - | TGTGCCTCCACCGGGACAGGGTGGGAAAAACTGTTTTTT | CASTGTGWEKLFF
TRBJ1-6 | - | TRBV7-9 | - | TGTGCCAGCAGCCAGGCAGGGAGGCTTCTTTCACCCCTCCACTTT | CASSQAGRLLSPLHF
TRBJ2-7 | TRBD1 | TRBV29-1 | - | TGCAGCGCTTTAGGACAGGGTAAAGAGCAGTACTTC | CSALGQGKEQYF
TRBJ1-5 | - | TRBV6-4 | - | TGTGCCAGCAGTGACTCCCTATGTCAGGGTCCGGGTAATCAGCCCCAGCATTTT | CASSDSLCQGPGNQPQHF
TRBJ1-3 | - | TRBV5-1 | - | TGCGCCAGCAGCTTCAGTGCGGGGTCTGGAAACACCATATATTTT | CASSFSAGSGNTIYF
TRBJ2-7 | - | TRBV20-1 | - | TGCAGTGCTAGTACAAGGGACGAGCAGTACTTC | CSASTRDEQYF
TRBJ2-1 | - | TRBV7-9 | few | TGTGCCAGCAGCTACTACACTTACAATGAGCAGTTCTTC | CASSYYTYNEQFF
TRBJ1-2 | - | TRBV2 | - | TGTGCCAGCAGTGAAGCAGTCGGGGGAGGCTATGGCTACACCTTC | CASSEAVGGGYGYTF
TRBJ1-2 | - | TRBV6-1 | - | TGTGCCAGCAGTGAAAGGGGCGGGTCCTATGGCTACACCTTC | CASSERGGSYGYTF
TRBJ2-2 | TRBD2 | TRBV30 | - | TGTGCCTGGAGAGGACTAGCGGGAGTGGCCGGGGAGCTGTTTTTT | CAWRGLAGVAGELFF
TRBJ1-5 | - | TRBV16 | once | TGTGCCAGCAGCCAATCCGGACACAGGGATAGCAATCAGCCCCAGCATTTT | CASSQSGHRDSNQPQHF
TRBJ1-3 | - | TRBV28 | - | TGTGCCAGCTTGGGGGCAGTGCGGCGCACCATATATTTT | CASLGAVRRTIYF
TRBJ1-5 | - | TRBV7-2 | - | TGTGCCAGCAGCCCCAGGCGGGGGAACCAGCCCCAGCATTTT | CASSPRRGNQPQHF
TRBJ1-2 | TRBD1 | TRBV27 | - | TGTGCCAGCACCCAGACAGGGTCACTGGGGGGCTACACCTTC | CASTQTGSLGGYTF
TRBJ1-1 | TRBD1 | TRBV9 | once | TGTGCCAGCAGCGTAGCCCAACAGGGGGTAAGGGCTGAAGCTTTCTTT | CASSVAQQGVRAEAFF
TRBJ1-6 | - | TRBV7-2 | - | TGTGCCAGCAGCTTTTCGGACTCACCCCTCCACTTT | CASSFSDSPLHF
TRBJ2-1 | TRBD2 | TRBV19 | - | TGTGCCAGTACCCCTAGCGGGAGTGAGCAGTTCTTC | CASTPSGSEQFF
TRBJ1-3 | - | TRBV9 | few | TGTGCCAGCAGCGTAGATGGCCAAAACACCATATATTTT | CASSVDGQNTIYF
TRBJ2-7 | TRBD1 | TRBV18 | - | TGTGCCAGCTCACCTGGGACAGCTCACTACGAGCAGTACTTC | CASSPGTAHYEQYF
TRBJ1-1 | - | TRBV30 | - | TGTGCCTGGAGTGTATCTCCCTCCGTGGTCACTGAAGCTTTCTTT | CAWSVSPSVVTEAFF
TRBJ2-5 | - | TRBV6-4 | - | TGTGCCAGCAGACAGGACCGGGGCGTCCAAGAGACCCAGTACTTC | CASRQDRGVQETQYF
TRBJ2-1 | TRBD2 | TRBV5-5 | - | TGTGCCAGCAGCTTACTAGCGAGAGTCAATGAGCAGTTCTTC | CASSLLARVNEQFF
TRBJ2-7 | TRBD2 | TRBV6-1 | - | TGTGCCAGCAGCCCGGGGGGGCCGGTTAAGCAGTACTTC | CASSPGGPVKQYF
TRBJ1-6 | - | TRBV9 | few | TGTGCCAGCAGCACGAGACAGTCAGGGAATTCACCCCTCCACTTT | CASSTRQSGNSPLHF
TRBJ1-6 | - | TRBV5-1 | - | TGCGCCAGCAGCTCCAACTCCGGTCTCGGGAGCTCACCCCTCCACTTT | CASSSNSGLGSSPLHF
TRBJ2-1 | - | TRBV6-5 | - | TGTGCCAGCAGTTACGCAGGGTTCGATGAGCAGTTCTTC | CASSYAGFDEQFF
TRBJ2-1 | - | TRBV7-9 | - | TGTGCCAGCAGCGCATTAGCGGCCTACAATGAGCAGTTCTTC | CASSALAAYNEQFF
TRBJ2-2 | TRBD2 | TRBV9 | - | TGTGCCAGCAGCTATACTAGCGGATCGAACACCGGGGAGCTGTTTTTT | CASSYTSGSNTGELFF
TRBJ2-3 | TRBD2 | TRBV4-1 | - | TGCGCCAGCAGGATTAGCGGGGGGGCGTTAGATACGCAGTATTTT | CASRISGGALDTQYF
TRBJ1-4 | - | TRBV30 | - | TGTGCCTGGAGTGAGCAGGTCAGGTCGGAAAAACTGTTTTTT | CAWSEQVRSEKLFF
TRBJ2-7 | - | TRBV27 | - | TGTGCCAGCAGCTTAGACGGCCGCTACGAGCAGTACTTC | CASSLDGRYEQYF
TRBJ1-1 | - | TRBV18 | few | TGTGCCAGCTCACCACTTCGACGGAACACTGAAGCTTTCTTT | CASSPLRRNTEAFF
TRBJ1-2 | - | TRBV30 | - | TGTGCCTGGACATCCCACTATGGCTACACCTTC | CAWTSHYGYTF
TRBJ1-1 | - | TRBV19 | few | TGTGCCAGTAGTTTCCTCACTGAAGCTTTCTTT | CASSFLTEAFF